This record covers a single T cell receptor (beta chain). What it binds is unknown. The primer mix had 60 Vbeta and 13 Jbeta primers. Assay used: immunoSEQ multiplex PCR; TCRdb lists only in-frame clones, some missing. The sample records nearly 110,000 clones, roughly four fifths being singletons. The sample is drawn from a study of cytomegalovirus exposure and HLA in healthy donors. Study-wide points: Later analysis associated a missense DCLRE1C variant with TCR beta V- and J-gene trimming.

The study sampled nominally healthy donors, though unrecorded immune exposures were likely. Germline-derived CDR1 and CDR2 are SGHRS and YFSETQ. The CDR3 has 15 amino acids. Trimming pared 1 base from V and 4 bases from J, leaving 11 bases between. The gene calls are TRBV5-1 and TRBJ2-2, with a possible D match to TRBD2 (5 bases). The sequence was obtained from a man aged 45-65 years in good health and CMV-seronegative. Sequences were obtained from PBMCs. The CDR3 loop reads CASSLRQAGTGELFF. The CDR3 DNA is TGCGCCAGCAGCTTGCGGCAGGCGGGCACCGGGGAGCTGTTTTTT. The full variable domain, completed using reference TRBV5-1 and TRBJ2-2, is KAGVTQTPRYLIKTRGQQVTLSCSPISGHRSVSWYQQTPGQGLQFLFEYFSETQRNKGNFPGRFSGRQFSNSRSEMNVSTLELGDSALYLCASSLRQAGTGELFFGEGSRLTVL.